This T cell receptor beta chain was observed in a study of a mutant IDH1 vaccine in newly diagnosed glioma. On the study more broadly: Previous care, which was radiotherapy, temozolomide, or both, most often involved both.

Indicated time point: baseline, week 1 (first vaccination visit). The treatment denotes: pre-vaccination baseline after standard-of-care therapy. Donors had new WHO grade 3 or 4 IDH1-mutant, ATRX-lost astrocytomas. The CDR3 has 14 residues. Trimming removed 8 bases from V and 3 bases from J; junction bases left unmatched: 10. Germline loops: CDR1 MNHEY, CDR2 SMNVEV (reference sequence). Data came from immunoSEQ multiplex PCR; TCRdb stores just in-frame clones and leaves some out. This sample has about 54,000 clones, with approximately 80% found just once. The TCR was taken from a man between 18 and 29 years old with glioma. The specimen was PBMCs, collected from a glioma patient treated with radiotherapy, temozolomide or both. The J gene is TRBJ2-7, the V gene TRBV27, with 7 bases that match TRBD1. DNA of the CDR3: TGTGCCAGCTCGCCGGGACAGAGTTTCTACGAGCAGTACTTC. Amino acid sequence: CASSPGQSFYEQYF.